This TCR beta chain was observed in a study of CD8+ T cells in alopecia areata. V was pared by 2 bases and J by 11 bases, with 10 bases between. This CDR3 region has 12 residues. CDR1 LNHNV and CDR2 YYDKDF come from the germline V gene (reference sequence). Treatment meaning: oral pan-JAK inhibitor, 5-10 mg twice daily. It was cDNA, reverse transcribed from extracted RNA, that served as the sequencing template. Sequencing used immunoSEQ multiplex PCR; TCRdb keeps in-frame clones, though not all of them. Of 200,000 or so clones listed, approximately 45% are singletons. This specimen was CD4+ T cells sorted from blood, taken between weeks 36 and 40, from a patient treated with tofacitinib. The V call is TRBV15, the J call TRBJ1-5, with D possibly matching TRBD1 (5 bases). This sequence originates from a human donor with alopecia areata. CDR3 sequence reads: CATSRPPGSQHF. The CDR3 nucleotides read TGTGCCACCAGCAGACCCCCAGGGTCCCAGCATTTT.